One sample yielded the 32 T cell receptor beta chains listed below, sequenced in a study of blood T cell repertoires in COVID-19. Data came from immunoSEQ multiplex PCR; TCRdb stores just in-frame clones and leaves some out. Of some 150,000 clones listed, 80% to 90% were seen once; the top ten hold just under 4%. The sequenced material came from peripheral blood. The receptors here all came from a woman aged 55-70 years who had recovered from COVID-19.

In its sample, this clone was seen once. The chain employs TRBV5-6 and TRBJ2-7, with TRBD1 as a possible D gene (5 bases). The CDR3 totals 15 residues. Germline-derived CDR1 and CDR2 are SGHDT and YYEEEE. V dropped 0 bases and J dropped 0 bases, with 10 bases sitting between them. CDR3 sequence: CASSLEGAPSYEQYF. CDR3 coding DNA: TGTGCCAGCAGCTTGGAAGGGGCCCCCTCCTACGAGCAGTACTTC. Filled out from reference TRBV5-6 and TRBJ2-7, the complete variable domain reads DAGVTQSPTHLIKTRGQQVTLRCSPKSGHDTVSWYQQALGQGPQFIFQYYEEEERQRGNFPDRFSGHQFPNYSSELNVNALLLGDSALYLCASSLEGAPSYEQYFGPGTRLTVT.

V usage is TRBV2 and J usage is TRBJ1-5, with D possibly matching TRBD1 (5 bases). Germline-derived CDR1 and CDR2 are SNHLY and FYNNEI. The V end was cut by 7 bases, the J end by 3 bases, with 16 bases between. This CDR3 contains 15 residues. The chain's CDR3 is CASTAGLGVNQPQHF. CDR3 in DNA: TGTGCCAGCACCGCGGGGCTCGGTGTCAATCAGCCCCAGCATTTT.

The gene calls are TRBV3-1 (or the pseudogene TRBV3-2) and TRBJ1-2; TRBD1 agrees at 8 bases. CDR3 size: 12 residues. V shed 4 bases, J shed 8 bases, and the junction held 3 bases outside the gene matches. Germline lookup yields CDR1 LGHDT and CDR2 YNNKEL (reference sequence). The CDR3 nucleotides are TGTGCCAGCAGCCCCAGGGACAGGGGCTACACCTTC. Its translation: CASSPRDRGYTF.

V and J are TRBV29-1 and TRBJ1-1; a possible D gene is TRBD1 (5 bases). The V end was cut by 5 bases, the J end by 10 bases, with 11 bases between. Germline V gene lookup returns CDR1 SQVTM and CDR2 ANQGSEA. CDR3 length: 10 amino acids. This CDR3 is CSVFQGRAFF. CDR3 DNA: TGCAGCGTTTTCCAGGGCCGAGCTTTCTTT.

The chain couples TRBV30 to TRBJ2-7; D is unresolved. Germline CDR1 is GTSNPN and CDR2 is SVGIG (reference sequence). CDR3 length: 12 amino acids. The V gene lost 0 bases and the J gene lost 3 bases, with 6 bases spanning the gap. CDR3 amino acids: CAWSVAVYEQYF. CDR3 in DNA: TGTGCCTGGAGTGTAGCTGTCTACGAGCAGTACTTC.

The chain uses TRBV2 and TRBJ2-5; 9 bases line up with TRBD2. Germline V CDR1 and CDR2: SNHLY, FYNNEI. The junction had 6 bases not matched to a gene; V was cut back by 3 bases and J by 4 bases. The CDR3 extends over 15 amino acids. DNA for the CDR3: TGTGCCAGCAGTGAGCGGGGGGGATTTTCAGAGACCCAGTACTTC. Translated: CASSERGGFSETQYF.

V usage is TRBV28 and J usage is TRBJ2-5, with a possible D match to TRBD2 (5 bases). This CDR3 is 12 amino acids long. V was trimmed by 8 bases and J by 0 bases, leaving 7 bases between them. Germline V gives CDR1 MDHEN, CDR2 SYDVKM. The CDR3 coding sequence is TGTGCCAGCGCCGGGAACCAAGAGACCCAGTACTTC. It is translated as CASAGNQETQYF.

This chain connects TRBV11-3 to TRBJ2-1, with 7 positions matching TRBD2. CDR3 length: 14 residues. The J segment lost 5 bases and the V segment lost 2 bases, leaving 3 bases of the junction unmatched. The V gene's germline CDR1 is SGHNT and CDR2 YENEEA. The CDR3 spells CASSLSAGNNEQFF. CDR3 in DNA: TGTGCCAGCAGCTTATCAGCGGGGAACAATGAGCAGTTCTTC.

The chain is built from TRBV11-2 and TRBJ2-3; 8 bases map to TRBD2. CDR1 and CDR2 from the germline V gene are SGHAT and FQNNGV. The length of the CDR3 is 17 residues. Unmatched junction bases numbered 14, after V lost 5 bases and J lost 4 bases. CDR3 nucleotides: TGTGCCAGCAGCCCCTACCTAGGCGGGGGGTCCCCAGATACGCAGTATTTT. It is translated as CASSPYLGGGSPDTQYF.

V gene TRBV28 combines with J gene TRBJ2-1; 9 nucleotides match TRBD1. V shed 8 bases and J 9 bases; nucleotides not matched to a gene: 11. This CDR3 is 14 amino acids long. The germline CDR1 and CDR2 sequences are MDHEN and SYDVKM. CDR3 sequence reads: CASQLQGAQGEQFF. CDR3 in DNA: TGTGCCAGCCAATTACAGGGGGCGCAGGGTGAGCAGTTCTTC.

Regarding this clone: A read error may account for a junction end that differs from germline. The DNA of the CDR3 is TGTGCTAGCAGCTTAGCCCCCGGGACAGCCTACAATGAGCAGTTCTTC. It specifies CASSLAPGTAYNEQFF. V gene TRBV7-7 combines with J gene TRBJ2-1; TRBD1 matches at 7 bases. CDR3 size: 16 residues. The germline V gene encodes CDR1 SSHAT and CDR2 FNYEAQ (reference sequence).

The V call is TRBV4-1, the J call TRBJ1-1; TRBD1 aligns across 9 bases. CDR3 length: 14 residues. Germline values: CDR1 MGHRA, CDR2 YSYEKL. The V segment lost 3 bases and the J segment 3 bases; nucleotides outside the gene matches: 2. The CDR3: CASSQGQGYTEAFF. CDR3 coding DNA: TGCGCCAGCAGCCAGGGACAGGGATACACTGAAGCTTTCTTT.

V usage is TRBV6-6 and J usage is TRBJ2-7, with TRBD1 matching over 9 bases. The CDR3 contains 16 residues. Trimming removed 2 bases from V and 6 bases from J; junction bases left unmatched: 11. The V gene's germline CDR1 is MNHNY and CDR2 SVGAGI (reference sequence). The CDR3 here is CASSYDFPDRGGEQYF. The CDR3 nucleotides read TGTGCCAGCAGTTACGATTTCCCGGACAGGGGAGGCGAGCAGTACTTC.

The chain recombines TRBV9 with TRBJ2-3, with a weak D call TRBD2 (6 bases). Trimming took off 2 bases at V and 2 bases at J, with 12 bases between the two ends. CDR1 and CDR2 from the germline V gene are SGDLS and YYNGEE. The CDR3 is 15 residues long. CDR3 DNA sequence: TGTGCCAGCAGCGTTTCTGGGGGGATCACAGATACGCAGTATTTT. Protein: CASSVSGGITDTQYF.

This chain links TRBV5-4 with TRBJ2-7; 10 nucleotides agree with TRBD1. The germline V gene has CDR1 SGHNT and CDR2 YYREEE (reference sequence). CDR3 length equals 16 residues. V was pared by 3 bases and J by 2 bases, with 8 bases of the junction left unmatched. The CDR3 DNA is TGTGCCAGCAGCTCACCTCCGGGACAGGGGACCTACGAGCAGTACTTC. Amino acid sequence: CASSSPPGQGTYEQYF.

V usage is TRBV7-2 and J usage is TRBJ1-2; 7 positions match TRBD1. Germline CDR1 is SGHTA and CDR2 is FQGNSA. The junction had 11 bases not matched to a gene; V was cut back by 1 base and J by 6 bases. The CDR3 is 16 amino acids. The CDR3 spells CASSLGSTGFSDGYTF. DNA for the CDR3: TGTGCCAGCAGCTTAGGATCGACAGGGTTCTCAGATGGCTACACCTTC.

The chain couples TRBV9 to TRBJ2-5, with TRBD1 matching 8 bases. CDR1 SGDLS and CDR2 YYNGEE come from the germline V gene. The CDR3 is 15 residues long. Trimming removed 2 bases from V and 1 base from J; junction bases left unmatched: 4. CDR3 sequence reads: CASSVTGQGQETQYF. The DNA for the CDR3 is TGTGCCAGCAGCGTTACCGGACAGGGCCAAGAGACCCAGTACTTC.

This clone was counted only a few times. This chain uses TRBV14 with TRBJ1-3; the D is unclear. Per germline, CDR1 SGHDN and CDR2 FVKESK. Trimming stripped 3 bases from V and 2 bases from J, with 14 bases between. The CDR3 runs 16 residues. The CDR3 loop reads CASSQFRSLAGNTIYF. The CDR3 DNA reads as TGTGCCAGCAGCCAGTTCAGGTCGCTTGCTGGAAACACCATATATTTT.

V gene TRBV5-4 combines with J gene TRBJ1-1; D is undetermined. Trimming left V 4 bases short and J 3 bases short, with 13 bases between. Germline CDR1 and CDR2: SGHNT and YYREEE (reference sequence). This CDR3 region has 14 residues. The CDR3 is CASSRAQVDTEAFF. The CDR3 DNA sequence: TGTGCCAGCAGCAGAGCCCAGGTAGACACTGAAGCTTTCTTT. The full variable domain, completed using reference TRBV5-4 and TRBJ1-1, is ETGVTQSPTHLIKTRGQQVTLRCSSQSGHNTVSWYQQALGQGPQFIFQYYREEENGRGNFPPRFSGLQFPNYSSELNVNALELDDSALYLCASSRAQVDTEAFFGQGTRLTVV.

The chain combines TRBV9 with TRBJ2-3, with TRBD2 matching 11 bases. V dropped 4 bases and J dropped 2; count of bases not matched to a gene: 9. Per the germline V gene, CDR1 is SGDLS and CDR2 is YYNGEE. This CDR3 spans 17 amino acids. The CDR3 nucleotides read TGTGCCAGCAGCCGGGGAGGACTAGCGGGTCTCACAGATACGCAGTATTTT. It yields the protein CASSRGGLAGLTDTQYF.

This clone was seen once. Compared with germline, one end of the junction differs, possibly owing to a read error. Here the CDR3 reads CASNYRDRPYEQYF. DNA of the CDR3: TGTGCCAGCAATTACCGGGACAGACCCTACGAGCAGTACTTC. The chain has TRBV6-5 and TRBJ2-7; TRBD1 matches at 7 bases. This CDR3 comprises 14 residues. CDR1 and CDR2 (germline): MNHEY, SVGAGI.

This CDR3 is CAISLGDRYNEQFF. In DNA form, the CDR3 reads TGTGCCATCAGTCTTGGGGACAGATACAATGAGCAGTTCTTC. The rearrangement links TRBV10-3 to TRBJ2-1; 7 bases match TRBD1. After removal of 5 bases from V and 4 bases from J, the junction contained 5 bases not matched to a gene. Germline V gene sequence: CDR1 ENHRY, CDR2 SYGVKD. The CDR3 consists of 14 residues.

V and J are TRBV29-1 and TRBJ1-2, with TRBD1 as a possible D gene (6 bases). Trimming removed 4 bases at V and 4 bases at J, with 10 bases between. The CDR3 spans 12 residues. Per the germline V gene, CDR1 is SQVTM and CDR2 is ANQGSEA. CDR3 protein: CSVGEDSYGYTF. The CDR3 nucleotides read TGCAGCGTTGGTGAGGACAGCTATGGCTACACCTTC.

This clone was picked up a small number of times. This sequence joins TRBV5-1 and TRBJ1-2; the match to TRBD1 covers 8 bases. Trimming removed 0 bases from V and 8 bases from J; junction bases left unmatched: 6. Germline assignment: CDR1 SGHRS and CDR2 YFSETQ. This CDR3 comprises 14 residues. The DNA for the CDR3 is TGCGCCAGCAGCTTGGCCCCGACAGGGGACGGCTACACCTTC. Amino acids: CASSLAPTGDGYTF. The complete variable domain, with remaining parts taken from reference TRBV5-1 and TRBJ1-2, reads KAGVTQTPRYLIKTRGQQVTLSCSPISGHRSVSWYQQTPGQGLQFLFEYFSETQRNKGNFPGRFSGRQFSNSRSEMNVSTLELGDSALYLCASSLAPTGDGYTFGSGTRLTVV.

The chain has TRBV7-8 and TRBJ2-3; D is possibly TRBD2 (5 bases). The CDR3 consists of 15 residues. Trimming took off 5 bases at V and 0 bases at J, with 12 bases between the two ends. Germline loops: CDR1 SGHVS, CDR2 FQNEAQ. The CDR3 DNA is TGTGCCAGCAGCCGACGGACTGAGAGCACAGATACGCAGTATTTT. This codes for CASSRRTESTDTQYF. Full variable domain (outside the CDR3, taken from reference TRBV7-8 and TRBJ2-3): GAGVSQSPRYKVAKRGQDVALRCDPISGHVSLFWYQQALGQGPEFLTYFQNEAQLDKSGLPSDRFFAERPEGSVSTLKIQRTQQEDSAVYLCASSRRTESTDTQYFGPGTRLTVL.

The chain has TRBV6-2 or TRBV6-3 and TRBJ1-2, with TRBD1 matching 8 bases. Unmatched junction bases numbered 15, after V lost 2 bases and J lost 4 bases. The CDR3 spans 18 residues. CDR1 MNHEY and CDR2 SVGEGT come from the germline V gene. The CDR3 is CASSYGPGTGRFSYGYTF. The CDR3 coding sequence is TGTGCCAGCAGTTACGGTCCGGGGACAGGACGATTTAGCTATGGCTACACCTTC.

This CDR3 is CASSSGVHAPGTDTQYF. CDR3 nucleotides: TGTGCCAGCAGCTCCGGAGTCCACGCCCCGGGCACAGATACGCAGTATTTT. The V call is TRBV6-8, the J call TRBJ2-3, with unresolved D. V was shortened by 6 bases and J by 1 base, with 20 bases between the two germline ends. The germline V gene encodes CDR1 MNHGY and CDR2 SAAAGT. This CDR3 has 17 residues.

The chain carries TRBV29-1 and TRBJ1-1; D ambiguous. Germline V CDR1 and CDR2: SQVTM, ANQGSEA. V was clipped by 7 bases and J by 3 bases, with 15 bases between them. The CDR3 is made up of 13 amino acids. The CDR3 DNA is TGCAGCGGGATGGGCAGCGGAGACACTGAAGCTTTCTTT. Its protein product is CSGMGSGDTEAFF.

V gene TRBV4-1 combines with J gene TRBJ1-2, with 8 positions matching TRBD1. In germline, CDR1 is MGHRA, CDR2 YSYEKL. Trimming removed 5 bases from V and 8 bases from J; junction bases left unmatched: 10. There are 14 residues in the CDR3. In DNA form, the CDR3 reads TGCGCCAGCAGCATGACAGGGGAGGGGAGGGGCTACACCTTC. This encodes CASSMTGEGRGYTF.

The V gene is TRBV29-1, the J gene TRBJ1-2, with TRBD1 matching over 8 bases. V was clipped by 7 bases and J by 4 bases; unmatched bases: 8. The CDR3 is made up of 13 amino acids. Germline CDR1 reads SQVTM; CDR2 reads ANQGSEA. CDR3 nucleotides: TGCAGCGCCGGTACAGGGGGGGGCTATGGCTACACCTTC. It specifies CSAGTGGGYGYTF.

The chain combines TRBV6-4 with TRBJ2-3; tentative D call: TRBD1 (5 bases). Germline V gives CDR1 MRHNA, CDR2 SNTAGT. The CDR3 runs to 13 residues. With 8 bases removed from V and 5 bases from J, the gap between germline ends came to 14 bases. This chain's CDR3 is CASGDSSRDTQYF. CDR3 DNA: TGTGCCAGCGGCGACAGTTCACGAGATACGCAGTATTTT.

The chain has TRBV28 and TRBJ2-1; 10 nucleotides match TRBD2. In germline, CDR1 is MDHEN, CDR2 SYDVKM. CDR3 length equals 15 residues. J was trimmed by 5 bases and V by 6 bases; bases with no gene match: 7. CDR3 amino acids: CASRGSGGADNEQFF. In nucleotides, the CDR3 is TGTGCCAGCAGGGGGAGCGGGGGGGCTGACAATGAGCAGTTCTTC.